This T cell receptor beta chain is drawn from a study of T-cell reconstitution after alpha-beta-depleted transplantation in children. V was pared by 0 bases and J by 3 bases, with 6 bases of the junction left unmatched. CDR3 length: 16 amino acids. CDR1 and CDR2 (germline): LGHDT, YNNKEL (reference sequence). Ten or more counts support this clonotype. A TCRbeta library incorporating unique molecular identifiers was prepared. TCRdb fed the PCR reads into MiXCR, producing one record per CDR3 protein. This table has 330,000 or so distinct CDR3 sequences, roughly a tenth appearing once. This rearrangement joins TRBV3-1 to TRBJ2-3, with 7 positions matching TRBD2. The clonotype was recovered from a boy in the first two years of life with acute myeloid leukemia, due to receive a stem cell transplant. The sequences come from PBMCs, collected before TCRalphabeta/CD19-depleted stem cell transplant. CDR3 nucleotide sequence: TGTGCCAGCAGCCAAGATTTGACGGGGGGTACAGATACGCAGTATTTT. It codes for CASSQDLTGGTDTQYF.